The sequence of this T cell receptor (beta chain) was determined in a study of blood T cell repertoires in COVID-19. Across the study: In each case, the material was cDNA or gDNA derived from T cells, B-cell-depleted T cells, or PBMCs.

Per the original data handling: Estimation of nucleated cell counts relied on the amplification of reference gene primers. Clones were read by immunoSEQ multiplex PCR, and TCRdb kept only the in-frame ones, dropping some. D and trimming come from the DNA, and the V and J calls and clone size come from that table. This sample yields 200,000 or so clones, of which approximately 80% are seen a single time; under 2% belongs to the top ten. Cohort placement rested on clinical history that participants reported themselves. Cohort 3 donors counted as recovered after two negative PCRs, clearance, or resolved symptoms. V was pared by 6 bases and J by 2 bases, with 6 bases of the junction left unmatched. Germline CDR1 and CDR2: LNHDA and SQIVND (reference sequence). This CDR3 contains 14 residues.

The rearrangement uses TRBV19 and TRBJ1-2; 7 positions agree with TRBD1. The TCR sequence derives from a man in his 60s who had recovered from COVID-19. Input material: PBMCs or T cells enriched from blood (not recorded which). Written as DNA, the CDR3 is TGTGCCAGTAGGGAACAGGGGCGGAACTATGGCTACACCTTC. Translated, it gives CASREQGRNYGYTF.